The clone carrying this T cell receptor (beta chain) was detected ten times or more. Its target is unknown. TCRdb used MiXCR to reprocess the reads, holding one entry per CDR3 protein. The sample consists of approximately 400,000 distinct CDR3 sequences, roughly 30% of them appearing once. These data are taken from a study of T cell repertoires in cytomegalovirus infection. Whole-study context: Shared public TCR beta signatures pointed to both CMV infection and a matching HLA type. General study findings and limits: CMV-specific TCR beta clonotypes restricted by HLA-C were the ones dominating the ex vivo response. Using cumulative public TCR beta family frequency, the authors identified those who carried CMV together with the relevant HLA.

The sample consisted of PBMCs. This TCR was sampled from a human donor in good health (CMV status not recorded). Some clones in this sample may be carry-over from other donors' samples.

CDR3 in amino acids: CASSFWQGARGYTF. The CDR3, as DNA: TGTGCCAGCAGTTTTTGGCAGGGGGCGCGAGGCTACACCTTC. The chain recombines TRBV12-3 or TRBV12-4 with TRBJ1-2, with TRBD1 matching 8 bases. Trimming cost V 3 bases and J 8 bases; bases outside gene matches: 8. This CDR3 contains 14 residues.